The clone carrying this T cell receptor beta chain was seen a few times. The data originate from a study of cytomegalovirus exposure and HLA in healthy donors. PCR was performed using 60 Vbeta and 13 Jbeta primers. Profiled with immunoSEQ multiplex PCR; TCRdb holds only in-frame clones, not every one. The sample carries approximately 130,000 clones, more than 80% recorded once. Trimming shortened V by 8 bases and J by 0 bases, and 11 bases separated the two germline ends. Germline V lookup: CDR1 MDHEN, CDR2 SYDVKM. CDR3 length: 15 amino acids. This chain links TRBV28 with TRBJ1-6, with D possibly being TRBD1 (6 bases). The sample comprised PBMCs. This TCR was recovered from a man aged 35-49 years in good health and CMV-seronegative. Here the CDR3 reads CASVTGSSYNSPLHF. In DNA form, the CDR3 reads TGTGCCAGCGTTACAGGGAGCTCCTATAATTCACCCCTCCACTTT.